Here is one TCR beta chain with its context. Its specificity is not known. CDR3 length: 18 residues. The germline V gene has CDR1 MDHEN and CDR2 SYDVKM. Trimming at V came to 3 bases and at J to 0 bases, leaving 9 bases not matched to a gene. The sample is drawn from a study of shared clonotypes between healthy human individuals. Study-level results: A handful of donors shared about 4.5% of their naive CD4 clonotypes. Estimated clonotype richness was generally higher in naive than memory subsets. Clonotypes not shared had lower generation probabilities than those common to all four donors.

Memory CD4+ cells were the fraction left after CD45RA+ naive selection. TCRdb keeps only in-frame clones here, not all; method: immunoSEQ multiplex PCR. The sample contains 2 million to 2.5 million clones, more than 90% of which appear only once. This rearrangement joins TRBV28 to TRBJ1-5, with 9 bases that match TRBD1. The specimen sequenced was naive CD4+ T cells sorted from blood. Regarding subset: CD45RA+ positively selected. The clonotype comes from a man in his late teens or twenties in good health. The CDR3 DNA is TGTGCCAGCAGTTTCCAGGGACAGGGCCGGTATAGCAATCAGCCCCAGCATTTT. As protein: CASSFQGQGRYSNQPQHF.